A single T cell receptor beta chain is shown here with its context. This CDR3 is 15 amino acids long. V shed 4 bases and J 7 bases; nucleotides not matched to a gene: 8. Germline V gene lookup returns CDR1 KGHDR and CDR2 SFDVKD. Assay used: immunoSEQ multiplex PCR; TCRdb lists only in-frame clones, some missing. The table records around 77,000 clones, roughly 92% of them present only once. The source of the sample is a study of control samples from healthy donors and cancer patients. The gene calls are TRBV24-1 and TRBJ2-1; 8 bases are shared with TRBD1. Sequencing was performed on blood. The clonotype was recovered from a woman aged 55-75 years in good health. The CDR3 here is CATSDPGGRENEQFF. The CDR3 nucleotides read TGTGCCACCAGTGACCCAGGGGGCCGGGAAAATGAGCAGTTCTTC.